This T cell receptor (beta chain) was retrieved from a study of CD8+ T cells in alopecia areata. Treatment specified: oral pan-JAK inhibitor, 5-10 mg twice daily. In each case, RNA was isolated and then reverse transcribed into cDNA as the sequencing template. Assay used: immunoSEQ multiplex PCR; TCRdb lists only in-frame clones, some missing. The table lists around 300,000 clones, about 62% of them singletons. Study results and caveats: Scalp clonality decreased significantly with tofacitinib, and so did expanded CD8+ clones among the top 100.

Per germline, CDR1 MNHEY and CDR2 SVGAGI. This CDR3 comprises 14 residues. V dropped 5 bases and J dropped 3; count of bases not matched to a gene: 6. Remarks on this clone: What it binds is not known.

The chain carries TRBV6-5 and TRBJ1-2, with 7 bases identical to TRBD1. This clonotype was sampled from a human donor with alopecia areata. Source: CD4+ T cells sorted from blood, taken around week 54, from a patient treated with tofacitinib. The CDR3 protein is CASSPRDSYYGYTF. The CDR3 bases are TGTGCCAGCAGTCCACGGGACAGCTACTATGGCTACACCTTC.